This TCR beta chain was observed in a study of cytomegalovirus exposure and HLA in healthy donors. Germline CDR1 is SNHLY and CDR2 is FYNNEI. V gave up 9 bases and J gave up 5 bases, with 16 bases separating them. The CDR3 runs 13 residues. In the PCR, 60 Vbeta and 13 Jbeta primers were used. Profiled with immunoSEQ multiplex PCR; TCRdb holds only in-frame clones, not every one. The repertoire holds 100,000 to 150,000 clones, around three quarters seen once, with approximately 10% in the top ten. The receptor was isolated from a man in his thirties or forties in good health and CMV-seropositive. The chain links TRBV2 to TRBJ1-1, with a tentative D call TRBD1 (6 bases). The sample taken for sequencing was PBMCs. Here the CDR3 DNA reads TGTGCCAGTTACAGGGAGGGAAGGACTGAAGCTTTCTTT. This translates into CASYREGRTEAFF.